Reported below is one T cell receptor (beta chain). This sample was included in a study of blood T cell repertoires in COVID-19. Study information: The origin of the acute and convalescent COVID-19 samples was the United States, Italy and Spain. T cells, B-cell-depleted T cells, or PBMCs provided the cDNA or gDNA that served as material.

The CDR3 has 15 amino acids. J lost 4 bases, V lost 0 bases, and 1 base had no gene match. Germline V gene data show CDR1 as SGHRS and CDR2 as YFSETQ. Authors' methods: Amplification with reference gene primers provided the estimates of nucleated cell counts. Only in-frame clones appear in the TCRdb table, and some are missing; sequencing was by immunoSEQ multiplex PCR. That table gives V, J and clone size, and the DNA gave D and trimming. This table holds 210,000 or so clones, around 88% found once. V is TRBV5-1 and J is TRBJ2-7; 13 nucleotides line up with TRBD2. This clonotype was obtained from a man between 18 and 29 years old with active or convalescent COVID-19. Sequencing used peripheral blood. The CDR3 coding sequence is TGCGCCAGCAGCTTGGTACTAGCGGGAGGGTACGAGCAGTACTTC. Translation: CASSLVLAGGYEQYF.